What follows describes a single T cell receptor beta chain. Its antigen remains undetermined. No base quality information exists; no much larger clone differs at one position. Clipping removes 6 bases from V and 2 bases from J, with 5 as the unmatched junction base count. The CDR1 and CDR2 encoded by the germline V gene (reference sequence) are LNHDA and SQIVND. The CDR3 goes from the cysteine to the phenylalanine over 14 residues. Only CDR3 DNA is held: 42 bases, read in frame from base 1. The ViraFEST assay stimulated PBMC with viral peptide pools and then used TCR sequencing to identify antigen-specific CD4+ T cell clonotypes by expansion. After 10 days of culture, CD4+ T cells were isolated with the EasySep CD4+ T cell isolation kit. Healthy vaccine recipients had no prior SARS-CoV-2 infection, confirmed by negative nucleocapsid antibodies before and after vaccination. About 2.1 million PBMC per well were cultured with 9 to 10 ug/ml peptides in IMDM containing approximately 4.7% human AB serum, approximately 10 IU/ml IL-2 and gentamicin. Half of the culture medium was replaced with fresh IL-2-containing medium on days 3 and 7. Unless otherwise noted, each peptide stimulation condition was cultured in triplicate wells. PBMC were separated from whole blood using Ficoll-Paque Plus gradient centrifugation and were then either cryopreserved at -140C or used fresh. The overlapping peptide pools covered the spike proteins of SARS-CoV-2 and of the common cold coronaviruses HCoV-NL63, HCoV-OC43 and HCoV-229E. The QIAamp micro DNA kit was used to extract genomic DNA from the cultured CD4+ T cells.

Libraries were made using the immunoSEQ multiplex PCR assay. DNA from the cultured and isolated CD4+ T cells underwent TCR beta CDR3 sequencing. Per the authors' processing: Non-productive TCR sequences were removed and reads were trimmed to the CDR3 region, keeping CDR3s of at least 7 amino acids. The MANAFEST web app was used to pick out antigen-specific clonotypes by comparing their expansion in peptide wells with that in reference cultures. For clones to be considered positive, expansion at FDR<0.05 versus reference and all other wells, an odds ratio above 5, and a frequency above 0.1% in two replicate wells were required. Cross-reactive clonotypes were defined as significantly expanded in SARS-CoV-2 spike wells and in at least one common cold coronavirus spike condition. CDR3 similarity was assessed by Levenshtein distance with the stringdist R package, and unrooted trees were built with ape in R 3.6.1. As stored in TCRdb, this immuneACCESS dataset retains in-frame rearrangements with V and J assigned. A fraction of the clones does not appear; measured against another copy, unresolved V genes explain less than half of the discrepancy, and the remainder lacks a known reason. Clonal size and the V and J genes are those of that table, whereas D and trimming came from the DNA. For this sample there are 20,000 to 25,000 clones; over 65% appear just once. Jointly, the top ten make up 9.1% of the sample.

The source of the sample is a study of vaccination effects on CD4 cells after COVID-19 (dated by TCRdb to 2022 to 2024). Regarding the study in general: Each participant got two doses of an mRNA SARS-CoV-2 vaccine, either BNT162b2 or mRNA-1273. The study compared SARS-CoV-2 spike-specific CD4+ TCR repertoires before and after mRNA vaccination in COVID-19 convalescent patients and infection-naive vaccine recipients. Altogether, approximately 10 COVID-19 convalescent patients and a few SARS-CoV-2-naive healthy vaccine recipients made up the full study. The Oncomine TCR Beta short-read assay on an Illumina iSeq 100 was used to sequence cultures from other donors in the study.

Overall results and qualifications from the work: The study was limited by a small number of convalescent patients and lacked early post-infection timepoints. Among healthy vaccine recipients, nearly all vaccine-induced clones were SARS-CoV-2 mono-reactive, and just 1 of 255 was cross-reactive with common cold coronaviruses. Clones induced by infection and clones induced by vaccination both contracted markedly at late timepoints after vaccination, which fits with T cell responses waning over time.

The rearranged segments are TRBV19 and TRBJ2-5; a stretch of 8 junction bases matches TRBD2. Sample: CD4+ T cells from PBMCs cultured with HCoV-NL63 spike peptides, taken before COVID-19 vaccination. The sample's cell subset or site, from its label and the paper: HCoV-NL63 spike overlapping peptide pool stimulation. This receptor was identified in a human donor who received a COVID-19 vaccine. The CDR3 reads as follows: CASSHSGTQETQYF. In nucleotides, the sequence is TGTGCCAGTAGCCATAGCGGGACACAAGAGACCCAGTACTTC.